This entry is about one T cell receptor beta chain. V was pared by 1 base and J by 5 bases, with 11 bases between. Looked up from germline, CDR1 is LNHNV and CDR2 is YYDKDF (reference sequence). This CDR3 region has 14 residues. This sample was taken from a study of shared clonotypes between healthy human individuals. In replicate PCRs of sorted subsets, 150 to 200 ng DNA, approximately 30,000 T cell genomes, was used. TCRdb keeps only in-frame clones here, not all; method: immunoSEQ multiplex PCR. The table shows roughly 2,300,000 clones, with around 93% occurring only once. The sample was naive CD4+ T cells from PBMCs. Regarding subset: CD45RA+ positively selected. The V and J genes are TRBV15 and TRBJ2-5; tentative D call: TRBD1 (5 bases). This TCR derives from a man between 18 and 35 years old in good health. Some clones in this sample may be carry-over from other donors' samples. For the CDR3, the DNA is TGTGCCACCAGCAGAGCTCAGGGCGAGGAGACCCAGTACTTC. It is translated as CATSRAQGEETQYF.